One sample yielded the 16 T cell receptor beta chains listed below, sequenced in a study of CD8 T cells in ankylosing spondylitis. TCRdb redid the calling of the 5' RACE reads with MiXCR, one entry per CDR3 protein. The table lists under 300,000 distinct CDR3 sequences, about 10% of them singletons. The sequenced sample consisted of blood, either unsorted or a sorted T cell fraction (not recorded which). These receptors all stem from a male donor with ankylosing spondylitis or in good health (not recorded which).

The V call is TRBV5-1, the J call TRBJ2-7, with D possibly TRBD2 on 7 matching bases. Deletions cut 2 bases from V and 12 bases from J, with 18 bases between. CDR1 is SGHRS and CDR2 is YFSETQ in the germline V gene. The CDR3 runs to 13 residues. The CDR3 here is CASSFEAGWGLYF. The CDR3 DNA sequence: TGCGCCAGCAGCTTTGAAGCGGGGTGGGGGCTGTACTTC.

The rearrangement uses TRBV4-2 and TRBJ2-1; 7 bases match TRBD2. V gave up 0 bases and J gave up 9 bases; unmatched junction bases: 11. From germline, CDR1 is LGHNA and CDR2 YNFKEQ. CDR3 length: 16 residues. CDR3 in DNA: TGTGCCAGCAGCCAAGATCCCGGACTAGAAATGGCTGAGCAGTTCTTC. Protein sequence: CASSQDPGLEMAEQFF.

This clonotype showed up many times. V gene TRBV7-2 combines with J gene TRBJ2-3; 7 bases are shared with TRBD2. Germline trimming cut 4 bases from V and 4 bases from J; bases unmatched to any gene: 14. The germline gives CDR1 SGHTA, CDR2 FQGNSA. This CDR3 comprises 17 residues. The CDR3 DNA reads as TGTGCCAGCAGCTCACCCGCGGGCGGGGGAAAATCAGATACGCAGTATTTT. Its protein is CASSSPAGGGKSDTQYF.

This clonotype was seen many times. The J gene is TRBJ2-7, the V gene TRBV12-3 or TRBV12-4; tentative D call: TRBD2 (5 bases). The length of the CDR3 is 15 residues. V lost 0 bases, J lost 7 bases, and 16 bases lay in between. Here the CDR3 reads CASSLALGGSAEQYF. For the CDR3, the DNA is TGTGCCAGCAGTTTAGCGCTTGGAGGAAGTGCGGAGCAGTACTTC.

In this sample, this clonotype turned up many times. The J gene is TRBJ1-1, the V gene TRBV6-5, with D maybe TRBD1 (5 bases). Looked up from germline, CDR1 is MNHEY and CDR2 is SVGAGI. V was cut by 2 bases and J by 0 bases, with 7 bases left in between. The CDR3 has 14 amino acids. The CDR3 here is CASSYGGMNTEAFF. The CDR3, as DNA: TGTGCCAGCAGTTACGGGGGGATGAACACTGAAGCTTTCTTT.

This clonotype occurred many times. The V and J genes are TRBV29-1 and TRBJ2-7; D uncertain. V lost 4 bases to trimming and J lost 3 bases, with 7 bases between them. The CDR3 is 11 residues long. The germline CDR1 and CDR2 sequences are SQVTM and ANQGSEA. Here the CDR3 DNA reads TGCAGCGTTGCTGTCAGCTACGAGCAGTACTTC. Amino acids: CSVAVSYEQYF.

This clonotype was detected many times. The chain has TRBV4-1 and TRBJ2-1; D is unresolved. CDR3 length: 17 amino acids. From germline, CDR1 is MGHRA and CDR2 YSYEKL. V lost 0 bases and J lost 3, with 15 bases in between. CDR3 sequence: CASSQDSSAAFYNEQFF. Written as DNA, the CDR3 is TGCGCCAGCAGCCAAGATAGCTCGGCAGCATTCTACAATGAGCAGTTCTTC.

Ten or more counts support this clonotype. Written as DNA, the CDR3 is TGCAGCGTTGAGATTAGGGACACCAACTCCTACGAGCAGTACTTC. Translated, it gives CSVEIRDTNSYEQYF. The gene calls are TRBV29-1 and TRBJ2-7, with TRBD1 as a possible D gene (6 bases). The germline V gene has CDR1 SQVTM and CDR2 ANQGSEA. This CDR3 spans 15 amino acids. The germline V and J ends were trimmed by 3 bases and 0 bases, with 15 bases remaining between them.

This clonotype turned up a few times. The rearrangement links TRBV4-2 to TRBJ2-3, with a tentative D call TRBD2 (6 bases). In germline, CDR1 is LGHNA, CDR2 YNFKEQ. V lost 3 bases and J lost 0, with 16 bases in between. The CDR3 length is 17 residues. CDR3 sequence reads: CASSQSGLITSTDTQYF. The CDR3 DNA reads as TGTGCCAGCAGCCAGTCCGGACTAATTACTAGCACAGATACGCAGTATTTT.

This clonotype was counted a few times. V is TRBV6-1 and J is TRBJ2-6, with D perhaps given as TRBD1 or TRBD2 (6 bases each). The CDR3 is 17 residues long. Trimming removed 1 base at V and 2 bases at J, with 12 bases between. Germline V gene sequence: CDR1 MNHNS, CDR2 SASEGT. The CDR3 sequence: CASSEGWGATGANVLTF. CDR3 in DNA: TGTGCCAGCAGTGAAGGGTGGGGGGCGACTGGGGCCAACGTCCTGACTTTC.

This clonotype was seen a few times. The genes are TRBV20-1 and TRBJ2-2; D gene uncertain. This CDR3 comprises 13 residues. The V and J ends lost 5 bases and 8 bases respectively, with 15 bases between them. CDR1 and CDR2 from the germline V gene are DFQATT and SNEGSKA (reference sequence). As DNA, the CDR3 is TGCAGTGCTCCGGCCCTCAGCGTGGGGGAGCTGTTTTTT. Translating it yields CSAPALSVGELFF.

This clonotype appeared a few times. The chain employs TRBV6-5 and TRBJ1-2; the match to TRBD1 covers 10 bases. This CDR3 has 17 residues. Per the germline V gene, CDR1 is MNHEY and CDR2 is SVGAGI. V was pared by 0 bases and J by 4 bases, with 8 bases of the junction left unmatched. CDR3 sequence reads: CASSYSRDRGLIYGYTF. The DNA for the CDR3 is TGTGCCAGCAGTTACTCGAGGGACAGGGGCCTGATCTATGGCTACACCTTC.

This chain joins TRBV4-1 and TRBJ2-2; D remains unclear. Germline V CDR1 and CDR2: MGHRA, YSYEKL. The CDR3 has 18 amino acids. V lost 1 base, J lost 0 bases, and 15 bases lay in between. The CDR3 spells CASSQVFSRPPNTGELFF. As DNA, the CDR3 is TGCGCCAGCAGCCAAGTGTTTAGTCGGCCTCCGAACACCGGGGAGCTGTTTTTT.

This chain uses TRBV2 with TRBJ1-2, with D perhaps matching TRBD1 (5 bases). This CDR3 has 15 residues. Germline V CDR1 and CDR2: SNHLY, FYNNEI. With 2 bases removed from V and 7 bases from J, the gap between germline ends came to 17 bases. The CDR3, as DNA: TGTGCCAGCAGTGAACAGGGCCAGGGTGTAGTTGGCTACACCTTC. Translation: CASSEQGQGVVGYTF.

The table lists this clonotype with many counts. The chain carries TRBV4-1 and TRBJ2-3, with a weak D call TRBD2 (6 bases). The CDR3 is 14 residues long. The germline gives CDR1 MGHRA, CDR2 YSYEKL. V lost 2 bases and J lost 5, with 11 bases in between. The CDR3 here is CASSQRAGGDTQYF. The CDR3 DNA reads as TGCGCCAGCAGCCAACGAGCCGGGGGAGATACGCAGTATTTT.

This clonotype occurred once. This sequence joins TRBV21-1 and TRBJ2-5. TRBV21-1 is given as a pseudogene. This CDR3 contains 12 residues. Here the CDR3 DNA reads TGTGCCAGCAGCAAGGTAGAAGAGACCCAGTACTTC. Translation gives CASSKVEETQYF.